This record covers a single T cell receptor beta chain. What it binds is unknown. The entry originates in a study of identical twins. Study outcomes and limitations: Its conclusions, products of cross-sectional statistical analysis, did not come from following the same donors. Models underestimated how often monozygotic twins shared out-of-frame TCR alpha. Abundant beta clonotypes from cord blood bore fewer insertions; memory repertoires lacked this pattern.

TCRdb redid the calling of the 5' RACE reads with MiXCR, one entry per CDR3 protein. The top ten clones hold around 8.9% of a sample with about 250,000 distinct CDR3 sequences, around 15% of them seen once. This receptor was obtained from a woman aged 18-35 years in good health. What was sequenced was memory (CD45RO+) T cells sorted from blood.

CDR3 protein: CASSRVSGGVFYMDTQYF. For the CDR3, the DNA is TGTGCCAGCAGCCGCGTTAGCGGGGGGGTCTTTTATATGGATACGCAGTATTTT. The chain is built from TRBV3-1 and TRBJ2-3; 11 bases fit TRBD2. The length of the CDR3 is 18 residues. Losses at the gene ends were 4 bases for V and 6 bases for J; bases not matched to a gene: 15. Germline CDR1 reads LGHDT; CDR2 reads YNNKEL (reference sequence).